Listed below are T cell receptor beta chains from one sample, sequenced in a study of blood T cell repertoires in COVID-19. Clones were read by immunoSEQ multiplex PCR, and TCRdb kept only the in-frame ones, dropping some. The table includes about 200,000 clones, more than 70% detected once. Sequenced material: peripheral blood. Every receptor here comes from a young man with active or convalescent COVID-19. Each CDR3 is given with its conserved first and last residue. The D gene is left open where the match is weak. Clone size is not always given. Where it is, it says once, few, many or a class for expanded clones.

length: 15; D: TRBD2; V: TRBV15; J: TRBJ2-5; size: .; CDR3: CATSSRTSGGETQYF; DNA: TGTGCCACCAGCAGCAGGACTAGCGGGGGGGAGACCCAGTACTTC
length: 11; D: TRBD1; V: TRBV6-5; J: TRBJ1-1; size: once; CDR3: CASSRDSRTFF; DNA: TGTGCCAGCAGTAGGGACAGTCGGACTTTCTTT
length: 15; D: .; V: TRBV7-2; J: TRBJ2-1; size: .; CDR3: CASSFGPSENNEQFF; DNA: TGTGCCAGCAGCTTCGGGCCTAGCGAGAACAATGAGCAGTTCTTC
length: 16; D: TRBD2; V: TRBV19; J: TRBJ2-1; size: .; CDR3: CASSMTSGGEDNEQFF; DNA: TGTGCCAGTAGTATGACTAGCGGGGGGGAAGACAATGAGCAGTTCTTC
length: 15; D: TRBD2; V: TRBV4-1; J: TRBJ2-7; size: .; CDR3: CASSQQGGGSYEQYF; DNA: TGCGCCAGCAGCCAGCAGGGCGGGGGATCCTACGAGCAGTACTTC
length: 13; D: .; V: TRBV7-9; J: TRBJ1-6; size: .; CDR3: CAGGSSYNSPLHF; DNA: TGTGCCGGGGGCAGCTCCTATAATTCACCCCTCCACTTT
length: 16; D: TRBD2; V: TRBV5-4; J: TRBJ2-1; size: .; CDR3: CASSLSNARGVDEQFF; DNA: TGTGCCAGCAGCTTGTCGAACGCCCGGGGGGTGGATGAGCAGTTCTTC
length: 15; D: .; V: TRBV7-3; J: TRBJ2-1; size: .; CDR3: CASSLTLGRYNEQFF; DNA: TGTGCCAGCAGCTTAACCCTTGGCCGATACAATGAGCAGTTCTTC
length: 11; D: .; V: TRBV2; J: TRBJ1-5; size: .; CDR3: CASGENQPQHF; DNA: TGTGCCAGCGGGGAGAATCAGCCCCAGCATTTT
length: 15; D: TRBD2; V: TRBV6-1; J: TRBJ2-2; size: .; CDR3: CASSEEAGGPGELFF; DNA: TGTGCCAGCAGTGAAGAAGCGGGAGGGCCCGGGGAGCTGTTTTTT
length: 19; D: TRBD2; V: TRBV4-3; J: TRBJ2-7; size: few; CDR3: CASSQDWASGSFTPYEQYF; DNA: TGCGCCAGCAGCCAAGATTGGGCTAGCGGGAGCTTTACTCCCTACGAGCAGTACTTC